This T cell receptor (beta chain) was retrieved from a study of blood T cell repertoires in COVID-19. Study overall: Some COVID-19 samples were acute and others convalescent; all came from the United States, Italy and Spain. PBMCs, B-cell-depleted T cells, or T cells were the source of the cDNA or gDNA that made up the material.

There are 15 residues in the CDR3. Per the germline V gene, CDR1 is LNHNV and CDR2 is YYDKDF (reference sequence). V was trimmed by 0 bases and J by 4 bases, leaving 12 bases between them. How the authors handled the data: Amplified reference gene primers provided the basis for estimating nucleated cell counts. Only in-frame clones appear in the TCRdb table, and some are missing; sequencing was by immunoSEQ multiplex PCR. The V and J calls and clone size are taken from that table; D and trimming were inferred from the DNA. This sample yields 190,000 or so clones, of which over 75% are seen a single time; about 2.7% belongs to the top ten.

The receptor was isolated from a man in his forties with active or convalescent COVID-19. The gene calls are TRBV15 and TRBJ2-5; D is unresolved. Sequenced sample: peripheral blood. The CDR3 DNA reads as TGTGCCACCAGCAGAGATCCCTTCCCAGGAGAGACCCAGTACTTC. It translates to CATSRDPFPGETQYF.